This entry concerns a single T cell receptor beta chain. Its antigen is still unknown. Negatively enriched CD4+ T cells were divided by CD45RA into naive and memory. Here immunoSEQ multiplex PCR was the method, and the copy in TCRdb shows in-frame clones only, minus some. The sample includes some 2,000,000 clones, 85% to 95% of them seen just once. The sample belongs to a study of shared clonotypes between healthy human individuals. Regarding the study as a whole: Rarefaction revealed incomplete sorted-subset sequencing despite large depth.

Germline V gene sequence: CDR1 SGDLS, CDR2 YYNGEE. This CDR3 has 16 amino acids. The ends were cut back, 4 bases at V and 4 bases at J, with 17 bases in the middle. The J gene is TRBJ2-2, the V gene TRBV9, with a weak D call TRBD2 (5 bases). Sequences were obtained from naive CD4+ T cells sorted from blood. Subset defined: CD45RA+ positively selected. This clonotype was sampled from a man younger than 30 in good health. CDR3 loop: CASSPREGPGTGELFF. CDR3 DNA sequence: TGTGCCAGCAGCCCGCGAGAGGGCCCGGGCACCGGGGAGCTGTTTTTT. Variable domain in full (rest from reference TRBV9 and TRBJ2-2): DSGVTQTPKHLITATGQRVTLRCSPRSGDLSVYWYQQSLDQGLQFLIQYYNGEERAKGNILERFSAQQFPDLHSELNLSSLELGDSALYFCASSPREGPGTGELFFGEGSRLTVL.